A selection of T cell receptor beta chains follows, all from one sample in a study of blood T cell repertoires in COVID-19. Repertoires were generated with immunoSEQ multiplex PCR, while TCRdb's copy carries only in-frame clones and drops some. The sample carries about 140,000 clones, roughly four fifths recorded once. The sample was peripheral blood. The receptor source for this set is a human donor in a cohort sampled during active COVID-19. CDR3s include the opening cysteine and the closing phenylalanine or tryptophan. A D gene is named only where the DNA matches it firmly. Clone size is stated in some rows and not others, as once, few, many or a class when expanded.

d_call	j_call	v_call	clone_size	cdr3_aa	cdr3_nt
-	TRBJ1-6	TRBV27	-	CASSYRVPYNSPLHF	TGTGCCAGCAGTTACAGGGTCCCCTATAATTCACCCCTCCACTTT
-	TRBJ2-3	TRBV5-1	-	CASSLGWNYDTQYF	TGCGCCAGCAGCTTGGGATGGAACTACGATACGCAGTATTTT
-	TRBJ2-5	TRBV29-1	-	CSGDGGGARETQYF	TGCAGCGGGGATGGTGGGGGGGCCCGGGAGACCCAGTACTTC
-	TRBJ1-1	TRBV6-6	-	CASSSDWNTEAFF	TGTGCCAGCAGTAGCGACTGGAACACTGAAGCTTTCTTT
TRBD2	TRBJ2-7	TRBV6-5	-	CASSLTSGGYEQYF	TGTGCCAGCTCCCTGACTAGCGGGGGATACGAGCAGTACTTC
TRBD2	TRBJ2-5	TRBV20-1	once	CSASPSGGQKETQYF	TGCAGTGCTAGTCCGAGCGGGGGGCAAAAAGAGACCCAGTACTTC
-	TRBJ2-6	TRBV7-2	-	CASSSGWVQRLGANVLTF	TGTGCCAGCAGCTCAGGGTGGGTTCAGAGGTTAGGGGCCAACGTCCTGACTTTC
TRBD2	TRBJ2-7	TRBV5-1	-	CASSPGGNEQYF	TGCGCCAGCAGCCCGGGGGGGAACGAGCAGTACTTC
TRBD1	TRBJ2-5	TRBV7-9	-	CASAQSGQGRTQYF	TGTGCCAGCGCACAATCGGGACAGGGTCGGACCCAGTACTTC
TRBD1	TRBJ1-1	TRBV6-5	-	CASSSGTAEAFF	TGTGCCAGCAGCTCCGGGACAGCTGAAGCTTTCTTT
-	TRBJ2-7	TRBV20-1	-	CSASYRVDYEQYF	TGCAGTGCTAGTTACAGGGTGGACTACGAGCAGTACTTC
-	TRBJ2-3	TRBV12-2	once	CASRPYPPSGGNTDTQYF	TGTGCAAGTCGCCCCTACCCGCCTAGCGGGGGGAACACAGATACGCAGTATTTT
-	TRBJ1-3	TRBV6-5	many	CASSLEGNTIYF	TGTGCCAGCAGTTTAGAAGGAAACACCATATATTTT
-	TRBJ2-6	TRBV12-5	-	CASGLSGGANVLTF	TGTGCTAGTGGTTTATCAGGGGGGGCCAACGTCCTGACTTTC
TRBD1	TRBJ2-7	TRBV7-6	-	CASSSTIRDRAYEQYF	TGTGCCAGCAGCTCCACCATCCGGGACAGGGCCTACGAGCAGTACTTC
TRBD1	TRBJ1-1	TRBV5-6	-	CASSFGTAGDTEAFF	TGTGCCAGCAGCTTCGGGACAGCCGGTGACACTGAAGCTTTCTTT
-	TRBJ1-2	TRBV5-4	once	CASSLGTDNYGYTF	TGTGCCAGCAGCTTGGGGACAGACAACTATGGCTACACCTTC
-	TRBJ1-3	TRBV9	-	CASSSHKLPGGNTIYF	TGTGCCAGCAGCTCGCATAAATTACCCGGTGGAAACACCATATATTTT
-	TRBJ2-3	TRBV4-2	-	CASSQATSTDTQYF	TGTGCCAGCAGCCAAGCCACTAGCACAGATACGCAGTATTTT
TRBD2	TRBJ2-3	TRBV3-1/TRBV3-2	-	CASSKERGDTQYF	TGTGCCAGCAGCAAGGAGCGGGGGGATACGCAGTATTTT
-	TRBJ1-2	TRBV28	-	CASQGRAYGYTF	TGTGCCAGTCAGGGCAGGGCCTATGGCTACACCTTC
TRBD2	TRBJ2-5	TRBV7-2	once	CASSSRGSGGASLETQYF	TGTGCCAGCAGCTCCCGGGGTAGCGGGGGGGCGAGTTTAGAGACCCAGTACTTC
TRBD2	TRBJ2-7	TRBV5-4	-	CASSAAPGLAGEHSYEQYF	TGTGCCAGCAGCGCCGCTCCGGGACTAGCGGGGGAACACTCCTACGAGCAGTACTTC
-	TRBJ2-5	TRBV19	-	CASSSLDLQETQYF	TGTGCCAGTAGTTCACTAGACTTACAAGAGACCCAGTACTTC
-	TRBJ1-4	TRBV10-3	-	CAISSSGEKLFF	TGTGCCATCAGTTCCTCGGGGGAAAAACTGTTTTTT
TRBD2	TRBJ2-7	TRBV5-6	-	CASTAQPRLAGGEQYF	TGTGCCAGCACAGCCCAACCCCGGCTAGCGGGAGGGGAGCAGTACTTC
TRBD2	TRBJ2-2	TRBV5-1	once	CASSLGLAGSTGELFF	TGCGCCAGCAGCTTGGGACTAGCGGGGAGCACCGGGGAGCTGTTTTTT